One TCR beta chain is described in this entry. The data derive from a study of blood T cells in healthy people across ages. Trimming stripped 1 base from V and 2 bases from J, with 9 bases between. The CDR3 has 14 amino acids. The germline CDR1 and CDR2 sequences are DFQATT and SNEGSKA (reference sequence). A second PCR of about 7 to 12 cycles used a sample-barcoded 5' primer and a J-beta primer mix. TCRdb used MiXCR to reprocess the 5' RACE reads, holding one entry per CDR3 protein. The sample shows under 1,100,000 distinct CDR3 sequences, approximately 25% of them seen only once. Separately, the same data were catalogued under a study of T cells of mothers and their children. That work adds: The donor cohort consisted of three healthy Caucasian mothers and their six children.

Sequenced: blood. This rearrangement joins TRBV20-1 to TRBJ1-3; no clear D. This TCR was recovered from a girl aged 2-10 years in good health. DNA of the CDR3: TGCAGTGCTAGAGTCCTCACAGCTGGAAACACCATATATTTT. Translating it yields CSARVLTAGNTIYF.